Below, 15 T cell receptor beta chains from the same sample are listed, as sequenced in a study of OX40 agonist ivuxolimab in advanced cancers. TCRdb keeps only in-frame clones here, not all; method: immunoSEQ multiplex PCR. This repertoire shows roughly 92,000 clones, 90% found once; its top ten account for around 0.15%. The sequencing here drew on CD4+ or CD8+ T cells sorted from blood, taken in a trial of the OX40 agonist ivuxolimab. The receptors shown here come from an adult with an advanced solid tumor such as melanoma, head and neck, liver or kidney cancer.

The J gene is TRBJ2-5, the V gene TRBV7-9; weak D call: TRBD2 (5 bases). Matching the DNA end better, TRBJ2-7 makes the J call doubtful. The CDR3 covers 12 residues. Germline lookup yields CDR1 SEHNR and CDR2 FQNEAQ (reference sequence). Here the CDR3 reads CASSLSGDEQYF. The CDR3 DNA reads TGTGCCAGCAGCTTATCCGGGGACGAGCAGTACTTC.

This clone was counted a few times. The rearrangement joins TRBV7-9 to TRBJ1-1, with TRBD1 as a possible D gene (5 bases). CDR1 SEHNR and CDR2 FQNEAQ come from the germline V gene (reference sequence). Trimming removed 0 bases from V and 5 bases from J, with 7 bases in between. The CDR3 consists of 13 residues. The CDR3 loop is CASSLAGVTEAFF. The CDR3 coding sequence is TGTGCCAGCAGCTTAGCAGGGGTGACTGAAGCTTTCTTT.

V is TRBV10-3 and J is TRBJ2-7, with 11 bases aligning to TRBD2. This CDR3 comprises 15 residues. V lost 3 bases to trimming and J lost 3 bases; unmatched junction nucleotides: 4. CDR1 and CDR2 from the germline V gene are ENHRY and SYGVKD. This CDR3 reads CAISEGLAGYYEQYF. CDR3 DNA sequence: TGTGCCATCAGTGAAGGACTAGCGGGTTACTACGAGCAGTACTTC.

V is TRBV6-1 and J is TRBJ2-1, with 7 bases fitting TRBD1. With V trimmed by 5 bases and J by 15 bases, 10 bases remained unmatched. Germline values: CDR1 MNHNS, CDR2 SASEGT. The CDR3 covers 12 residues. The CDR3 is CASSLPGQRLFF. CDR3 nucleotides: TGTGCCAGCAGTTTACCGGGACAGAGGCTGTTCTTC.

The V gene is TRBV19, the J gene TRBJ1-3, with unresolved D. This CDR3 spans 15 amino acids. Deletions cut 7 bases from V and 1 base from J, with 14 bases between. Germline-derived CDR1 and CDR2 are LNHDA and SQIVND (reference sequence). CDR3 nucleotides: TGTGCCAGTATGGACGTCCTTCGGTCTGGAAACACCATATATTTT. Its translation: CASMDVLRSGNTIYF.

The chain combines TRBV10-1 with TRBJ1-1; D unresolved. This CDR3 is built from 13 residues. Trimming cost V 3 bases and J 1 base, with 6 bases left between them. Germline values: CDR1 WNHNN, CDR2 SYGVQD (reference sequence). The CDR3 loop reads CASSDRPNTEAFF. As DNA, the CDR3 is TGCGCCAGCAGTGACAGACCGAACACTGAAGCTTTCTTT.

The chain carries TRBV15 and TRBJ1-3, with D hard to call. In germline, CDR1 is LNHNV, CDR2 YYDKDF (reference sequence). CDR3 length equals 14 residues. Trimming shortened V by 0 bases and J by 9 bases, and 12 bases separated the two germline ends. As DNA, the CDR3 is TGTGCCACCAGCAGAGATCTCCAGGATAGCACCATATATTTT. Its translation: CATSRDLQDSTIYF.

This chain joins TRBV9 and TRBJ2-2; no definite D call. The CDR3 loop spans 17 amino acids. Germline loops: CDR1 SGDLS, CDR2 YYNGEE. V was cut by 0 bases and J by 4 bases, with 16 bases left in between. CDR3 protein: CASSVAPGVASTGELFF. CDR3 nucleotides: TGTGCCAGCAGCGTAGCTCCAGGAGTGGCAAGCACCGGGGAGCTGTTTTTT. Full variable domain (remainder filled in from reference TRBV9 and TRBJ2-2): DSGVTQTPKHLITATGQRVTLRCSPRSGDLSVYWYQQSLDQGLQFLIQYYNGEERAKGNILERFSAQQFPDLHSELNLSSLELGDSALYFCASSVAPGVASTGELFFGEGSRLTVL.

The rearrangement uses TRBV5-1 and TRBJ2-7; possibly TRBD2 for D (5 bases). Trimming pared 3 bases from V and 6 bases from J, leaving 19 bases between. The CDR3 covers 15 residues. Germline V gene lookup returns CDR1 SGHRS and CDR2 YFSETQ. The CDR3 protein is CASSSDPGRYVEQYF. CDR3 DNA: TGCGCCAGCAGCTCAGACCCGGGAAGATATGTCGAGCAGTACTTC.

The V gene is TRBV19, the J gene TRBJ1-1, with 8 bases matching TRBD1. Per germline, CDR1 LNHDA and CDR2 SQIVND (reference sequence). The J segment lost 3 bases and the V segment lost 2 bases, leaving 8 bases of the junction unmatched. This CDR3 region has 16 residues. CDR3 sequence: CASSIQGRGPDTEAFF. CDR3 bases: TGTGCCAGTAGTATACAGGGCAGGGGGCCGGACACTGAAGCTTTCTTT.

The CDR3 loop reads CASSLLGNYGYTF. The CDR3 region has the DNA TGTGCCAGCAGTTTACTGGGGAACTATGGCTACACCTTC. The gene calls are TRBV28 and TRBJ1-2; D is ambiguous. This CDR3 spans 13 amino acids. The germline V gene encodes CDR1 MDHEN and CDR2 SYDVKM. V was shortened by 2 bases and J by 2 bases, with 6 bases between the two germline ends.

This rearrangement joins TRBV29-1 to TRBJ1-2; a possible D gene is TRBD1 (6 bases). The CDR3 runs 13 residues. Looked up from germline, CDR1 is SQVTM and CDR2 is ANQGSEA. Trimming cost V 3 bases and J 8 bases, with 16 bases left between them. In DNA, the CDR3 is TGCAGCGTTGATAGGGGGGATGGGGGCGGCTACACCTTC. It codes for CSVDRGDGGGYTF.

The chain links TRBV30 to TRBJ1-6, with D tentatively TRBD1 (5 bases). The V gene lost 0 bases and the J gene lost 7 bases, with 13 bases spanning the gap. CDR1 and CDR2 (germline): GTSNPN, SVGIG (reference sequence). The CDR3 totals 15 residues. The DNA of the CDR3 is TGTGCCTGGAGTGTAGTGGGGGGGAGGAATTCACCCCTCCACTTT. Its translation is CAWSVVGGRNSPLHF.

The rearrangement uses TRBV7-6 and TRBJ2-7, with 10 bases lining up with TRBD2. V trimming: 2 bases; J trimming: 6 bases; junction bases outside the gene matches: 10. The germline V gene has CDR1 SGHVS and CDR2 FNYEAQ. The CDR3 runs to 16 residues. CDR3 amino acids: CASSLSMALAGAEQYF. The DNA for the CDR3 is TGTGCCAGCAGCTTAAGTATGGCCCTAGCGGGGGCCGAGCAGTACTTC. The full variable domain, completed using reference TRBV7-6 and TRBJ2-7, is GAGVSQSPRYKVTKRGQDVALRCDPISGHVSLYWYRQALGQGPEFLTYFNYEAQQDKSGLPNDRFSAERPEGSISTLTIQRTEQRDSAMYRCASSLSMALAGAEQYFGPGTRLTVT.

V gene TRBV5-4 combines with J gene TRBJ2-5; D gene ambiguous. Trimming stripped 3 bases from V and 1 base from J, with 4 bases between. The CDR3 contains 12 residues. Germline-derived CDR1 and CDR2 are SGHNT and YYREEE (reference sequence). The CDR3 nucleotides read TGTGCCAGCAGCTATTCCCAAGAGACCCAGTACTTC. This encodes CASSYSQETQYF.